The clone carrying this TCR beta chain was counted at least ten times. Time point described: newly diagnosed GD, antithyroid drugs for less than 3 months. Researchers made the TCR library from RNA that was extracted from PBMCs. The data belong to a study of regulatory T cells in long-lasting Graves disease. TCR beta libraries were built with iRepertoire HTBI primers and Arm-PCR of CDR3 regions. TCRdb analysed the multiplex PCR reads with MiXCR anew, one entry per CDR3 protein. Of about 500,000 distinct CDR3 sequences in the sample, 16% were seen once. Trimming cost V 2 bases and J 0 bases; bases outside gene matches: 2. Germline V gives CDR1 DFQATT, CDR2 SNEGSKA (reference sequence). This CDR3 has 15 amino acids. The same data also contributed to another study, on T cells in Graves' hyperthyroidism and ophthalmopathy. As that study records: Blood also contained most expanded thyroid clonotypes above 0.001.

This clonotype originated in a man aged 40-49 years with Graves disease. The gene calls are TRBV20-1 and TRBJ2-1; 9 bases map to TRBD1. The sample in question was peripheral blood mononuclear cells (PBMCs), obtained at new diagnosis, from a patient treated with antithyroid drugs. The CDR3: CSARHRGLSYNEQFF. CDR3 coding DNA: TGCAGTGCTAGACACAGGGGGCTCTCCTACAATGAGCAGTTCTTC.